One sample yielded the 11 T cell receptor beta chains listed below, sequenced in a study of T cells after yellow fever vaccination. In TCRdb, the 5' RACE reads were re-called with MiXCR into one record per CDR3 protein. The sample consists of approximately 70,000 distinct CDR3 sequences, approximately 7% of them appearing once. Sequenced material: CD8+ T cells sorted from PBMCs, taken about 41 days after the first yellow fever vaccination. These receptors all come from a man aged 18 to 29 who received the YFV17D yellow fever vaccine.

The chain uses TRBV21-1 and TRBJ2-7; TRBD2, the D gene given by the table, was not confirmed from the DNA. TRBV21-1 is listed as a pseudogene. The CDR3 has 20 residues. This CDR3 is CASSKATLRTGFRANYEQYF. The CDR3 DNA reads as TGTGCCAGCAGCAAAGCCACCCTCCGTACTGGGTTCCGGGCGAACTACGAGCAGTACTTC.

Ten or more counts support this clonotype. This chain uses TRBV5-1 with TRBJ2-7; 7 nucleotides line up with TRBD1. The CDR3 spans 13 residues. J was trimmed by 4 bases and V by 4 bases; bases with no gene match: 5. Per germline, CDR1 SGHRS and CDR2 YFSETQ. The CDR3 is CASSLTGNYEQYF. CDR3 in DNA: TGCGCCAGCAGCCTGACAGGGAATTACGAGCAGTACTTC.

This clonotype was observed many times. The V call is TRBV5-1, the J call TRBJ2-1; D ambiguous. The CDR3 is 13 amino acids. Deletions cut 0 bases from V and 3 bases from J, with 4 bases between. Per the germline V gene, CDR1 is SGHRS and CDR2 is YFSETQ. The CDR3 DNA reads TGCGCCAGCAGCTTGGAAGACTACAATGAGCAGTTCTTC. Its protein is CASSLEDYNEQFF.

This clonotype was seen many times. The CDR3 loop reads CASSLAGPNYGYTF. CDR3 nucleotide sequence: TGTGCCAGCAGCTTAGCGGGGCCTAACTATGGCTACACCTTC. The rearrangement links TRBV7-8 to TRBJ1-2; D is perhaps TRBD1 (5 bases). Trimming removed 0 bases at V and 0 bases at J, with 5 bases between. In germline, CDR1 is SGHVS, CDR2 FQNEAQ. The CDR3 spans 14 residues.

About this clonotype: A read error is possible here, since a much larger clone lies one base away. DNA of the CDR3: TGCGCCAGCAGCCTGGGAACCTGGGACAGTACCTACGAGCAGTACTTC. It is translated as CASSLGTWDSTYEQYF. This chain connects TRBV4-1 to TRBJ2-7; 7 bases line up with TRBD1. The CDR3 is 16 residues long. Losses at the gene ends were 4 bases for V and 2 bases for J; bases not matched to a gene: 11. Germline lookup yields CDR1 MGHRA and CDR2 YSYEKL.

This clonotype was counted a few times. The rearrangement links TRBV4-2 to TRBJ2-1, with 7 bases fitting TRBD2. CDR1 and CDR2 from the germline V gene are LGHNA and YNFKEQ. J lost 5 bases, V lost 7 bases, and 2 bases had no gene match. This CDR3 region has 12 residues. CDR3 in amino acids: CASTSGHNEQFF. The CDR3 coding sequence is TGTGCCAGCACTAGCGGACACAATGAGCAGTTCTTC.

This clonotype was found many times. The gene calls are TRBV5-4 and TRBJ2-2, with TRBD2 as a possible D gene (6 bases). The CDR3 length is 15 residues. The germline V gene encodes CDR1 SGHNT and CDR2 YYREEE (reference sequence). V was clipped by 2 bases and J by 6 bases, with 14 bases between them. The chain's CDR3 is CASSLTTSGSGELFF. CDR3 in DNA: TGTGCCAGCAGCTTAACGACTAGTGGGTCCGGGGAGCTGTTTTTT.

A few counts support this clonotype. The gene calls are TRBV11-2 and TRBJ2-5; possibly TRBD1 or TRBD2 for D (5 bases each). Per germline, CDR1 SGHAT and CDR2 FQNNGV. The CDR3 is 15 residues long. Trimming removed 1 base from V and 2 bases from J, with 11 bases in between. The DNA for the CDR3 is TGTGCCAGCAGCTTAGCGGGGCGTCTGCAAGAGACCCAGTACTTC. The encoded protein is CASSLAGRLQETQYF.

This clonotype was observed many times. The chain carries TRBV4-1 and TRBJ2-7; 11 bases line up with TRBD2. After removal of 1 base from V and 2 bases from J, the junction contained 4 bases not matched to a gene. This CDR3 is 16 amino acids long. Per the germline V gene, CDR1 is MGHRA and CDR2 is YSYEKL. In DNA form, the CDR3 reads TGCGCCAGCAGCCAAGGTAGCGGGGGGGGCCCCTACGAGCAGTACTTC. It is translated as CASSQGSGGGPYEQYF.

Many counts were recorded for this clonotype. The chain carries TRBV29-1 and TRBJ1-1, with 8 positions matching TRBD1. The CDR3 covers 14 residues. V lost 6 bases to trimming and J lost 0 bases; unmatched junction nucleotides: 6. The germline gives CDR1 SQVTM, CDR2 ANQGSEA. The CDR3 coding sequence is TGCAGCGTCTGGACAGGGTGGATGAACACTGAAGCTTTCTTT. This encodes CSVWTGWMNTEAFF.

In its sample, this clonotype was seen many times. The chain is built from TRBV18 and TRBJ2-7; possible D gene TRBD1, 6 bases. There are 14 residues in the CDR3. Looked up from germline, CDR1 is KGHSH and CDR2 is LQKENI. Trimming removed 3 bases from V and 0 bases from J, with 9 bases in between. The CDR3 nucleotides are TGTGCCAGCTCACCCGGACAGTCCTCCTACGAGCAGTACTTC. Encoded protein: CASSPGQSSYEQYF.